These 29 T cell receptor beta chains originate from one sample sequenced in a study of T cells in Graves' hyperthyroidism and ophthalmopathy. TCR beta CDR3 regions were amplified from RNA. Initially, a first-round RT-PCR of the TCR CDR3 employed the HTBI primer set. A single record per CDR3 protein comes from TCRdb applying MiXCR to the multiplex PCR reads. The sample has approximately 430,000 distinct CDR3 sequences, roughly 14% seen once. Sequencing was done on a sample of blood. The receptor set was obtained from a man in his late teens or twenties with Graves' ophthalmopathy.

Comments on this clonotype: A much bigger clone sits one base away, suggesting this may be a read error. This chain connects TRBV5-1 to TRBJ2-2, with D tentatively TRBD2 (5 bases). V was pared by 4 bases and J by 6 bases, with 10 bases between. CDR3 size: 13 residues. Germline V gives CDR1 SGHRS, CDR2 YFSETQ. The CDR3: CASSPYSAGELFF. For the CDR3, the DNA is TGCGCCAGCAGCCCGTATAGCGCCGGGGAGCTGTTTTTT.

The J gene is TRBJ1-2, the V gene TRBV12-3 or TRBV12-4; 7 positions match TRBD1. J gave up 8 bases and V 3 bases, and 15 bases lay outside the gene matches. This CDR3 comprises 16 residues. The CDR3, as DNA: TGTGCCAGCAGTTTCGGGACAGCCAATATGGCTGAGGGCTACACCTTC. This translates into CASSFGTANMAEGYTF.

This chain uses TRBV20-1 with TRBJ1-1; D may be TRBD1 (5 bases). The CDR3 consists of 11 residues. CDR1 DFQATT and CDR2 SNEGSKA come from the germline V gene (reference sequence). V lost 3 bases and J lost 7, with 9 bases in between. The CDR3 nucleotides are TGCAGTGCTAGGACAGATGTTGAAGCTTTCTTT. Its translation is CSARTDVEAFF.

The rearrangement joins TRBV6-1 to TRBJ2-7; no clear D. V lost 3 bases and J 2 bases, leaving 11 bases between the germline ends. This CDR3 has 14 amino acids. Germline CDR1 reads MNHNS; CDR2 reads SASEGT. CDR3 region: CASSDQNPPYEQYF. The DNA of the CDR3 is TGTGCCAGCAGTGACCAGAATCCTCCCTACGAGCAGTACTTC.

This clonotype has more than one count but fewer than ten. This chain uses TRBV15 with TRBJ2-7; 7 bases fit TRBD1. J gave up 7 bases and V 1 base, and 10 bases lay outside the gene matches. Germline V gene data show CDR1 as LNHNV and CDR2 as YYDKDF (reference sequence). The length of the CDR3 is 15 residues. The CDR3 loop is CATSRVGGQPLEQYF. The CDR3 DNA reads TGTGCCACCAGCAGAGTTGGGGGACAGCCGCTAGAGCAGTACTTC.

The chain is built from TRBV7-2 and TRBJ2-5; D remains ambiguous. Germline CDR1 is SGHTA and CDR2 is FQGNSA. The CDR3 extends over 13 amino acids. Trimming stripped 3 bases from V and 3 bases from J, with 8 bases between. The CDR3 sequence is CASSFMKEETQYF. Here the CDR3 DNA reads TGTGCCAGCAGCTTTATGAAAGAAGAGACCCAGTACTTC.

This clonotype occurred many times. V gene TRBV11-2 combines with J gene TRBJ2-2, with 7 bases aligning to TRBD2. V lost 5 bases, J lost 3 bases, and 9 bases stayed unmatched. CDR1 is SGHAT and CDR2 is FQNNGV in the germline V gene. The CDR3 runs 16 residues. CDR3 amino acids: CASSPRVAGDTGELFF. CDR3 nucleotides: TGTGCCAGCAGCCCTAGGGTAGCGGGTGACACCGGGGAGCTGTTTTTT.

The chain combines TRBV11-2 with TRBJ1-4; no reliable D call. CDR1 is SGHAT, CDR2 FQNNGV, per germline. The V and J ends lost 0 bases and 6 bases respectively, with 11 bases between them. This CDR3 contains 15 residues. The CDR3 DNA follows: TGTGCCAGCAGCTTAGACTGGGAAGGTCATGAAAAACTGTTTTTT. Amino acid sequence: CASSLDWEGHEKLFF.

The DNA of the CDR3 is TGTGCCAGCTCACCACCGTTGGGGTTACTTGGCTACACCTTC. Translation: CASSPPLGLLGYTF. The J gene is TRBJ1-2, the V gene TRBV18; D is ambiguous. V was clipped by 0 bases and J by 7 bases, with 12 bases between them. In germline, CDR1 is KGHSH, CDR2 LQKENI. The length of the CDR3 is 14 residues. Full variable domain (missing parts from reference TRBV18 and TRBJ1-2): NAGVMQNPRHLVRRRGQEARLRCSPMKGHSHVYWYRQLPEEGLKFMVYLQKENIIDESGMPKERFSAEFPKEGPSILRIQQVVRGDSAAYFCASSPPLGLLGYTFGSGTRLTVV.

In this sample, this clonotype turned up a few times. The V gene is TRBV7-6, the J gene TRBJ2-7, with 9 bases fitting TRBD2. Germline CDR1 is SGHVS and CDR2 is FNYEAQ. The CDR3 sequence is 17 residues long. Trimming cost V 5 bases and J 4 bases; bases outside gene matches: 15. The CDR3 sequence is CASSLEVRGGLQYEQYF. The DNA of the CDR3 is TGTGCCAGCAGCCTAGAGGTGCGGGGGGGCCTTCAATACGAGCAGTACTTC. The full variable domain, in which reference TRBV7-6 and TRBJ2-7 provide the parts outside the CDR3, is GAGVSQSPRYKVTKRGQDVALRCDPISGHVSLYWYRQALGQGPEFLTYFNYEAQQDKSGLPNDRFSAERPEGSISTLTIQRTEQRDSAMYRCASSLEVRGGLQYEQYFGPGTRLTVT.

About this clonotype: Because it lacks the conserved phenylalanine or tryptophan at the end, this CDR3 is likely a read error. V and J are TRBV20-1 and TRBJ1-1; 7 bases match TRBD1. From germline, CDR1 is DFQATT and CDR2 SNEGSKA (reference sequence). This CDR3 spans 14 amino acids. V was clipped by 6 bases and J by 4 bases; unmatched bases: 11. DNA for the CDR3: TGCAGTGCCCCCCAGGGGGGGTTGTTCACTGAAGCTTTCTCT. Residues: CSAPQGGLFTEAFS.

This clonotype was observed at least ten times. This chain links TRBV2 with TRBJ1-2; tentative D call: TRBD1 (5 bases). From germline, CDR1 is SNHLY and CDR2 FYNNEI. V was clipped by 5 bases and J by 8 bases, with 15 bases between them. The CDR3 contains 13 residues. The CDR3 is CASSPPGATGYTF. Written as DNA, the CDR3 is TGTGCCAGCAGTCCTCCCGGGGCGACAGGCTACACCTTC. The full variable domain, in which reference TRBV2 and TRBJ1-2 provide the parts outside the CDR3, is EPEVTQTPSHQVTQMGQEVILRCVPISNHLYFYWYRQILGQKVEFLVSFYNNEISEKSEIFDDQFSVERPDGSNFTLKIRSTKLEDSAMYFCASSPPGATGYTFGSGTRLTVV.

V gene TRBV19 combines with J gene TRBJ2-1; D remains ambiguous. The CDR3 totals 15 residues. The V end was cut by 5 bases, the J end by 4 bases, with 15 bases between. Looked up from germline, CDR1 is LNHDA and CDR2 is SQIVND (reference sequence). DNA of the CDR3: TGTGCCAGTAGTCCTAGTGGAGCGACTTACAATGAGCAGTTCTTC. Protein sequence: CASSPSGATYNEQFF.

This clonotype was counted at least ten times. The V and J genes are TRBV5-5 and TRBJ2-7; D remains ambiguous. The CDR3 is made up of 15 amino acids. Germline CDR1 reads SGHKS; CDR2 reads YYEKEE (reference sequence). Trimming took 0 bases from V and 3 from J, leaving 13 bases between them. The CDR3 DNA reads as TGTGCCAGCAGCTTGGTGGTTGGGAAAAGCTACGAGCAGTACTTC. It translates to CASSLVVGKSYEQYF.

This clonotype was observed many times. CDR3 in DNA: TGTGCCACCAGCGGCGTGACAGAGGTGAACACTGAAGCTTTCTTT. Protein product: CATSGVTEVNTEAFF. The V call is TRBV15, the J call TRBJ1-1, with D maybe TRBD1 (5 bases). Germline V CDR1 and CDR2: LNHNV, YYDKDF (reference sequence). The V end lost 5 bases, the J end lost 0 bases, and 13 bases lay between the germline ends. The CDR3 contains 15 residues.

The gene calls are TRBV28 and TRBJ1-6, with TRBD1 identical over 8 bases. With V trimmed by 5 bases and J by 9 bases, 9 bases remained unmatched. Per germline, CDR1 MDHEN and CDR2 SYDVKM. The CDR3 is 15 amino acids. The CDR3 region is CASSPGGQVFSPLHF. CDR3 coding DNA: TGTGCCAGCAGTCCAGGGGGACAGGTATTTTCACCCCTCCACTTT. Supplemented by reference TRBV28 and TRBJ1-6, the full variable domain reads DVKVTQSSRYLVKRTGEKVFLECVQDMDHENMFWYRQDPGLGLRLIYFSYDVKMKEKGDIPEGYSVSREKKERFSLILESASTNQTSMYLCASSPGGQVFSPLHFGNGTRLTVT.

This chain links TRBV6-1 with TRBJ2-1; D remains unclear. Germline CDR1 is MNHNS and CDR2 is SASEGT. The CDR3 loop spans 11 amino acids. The ends were cut back, 8 bases at V and 6 bases at J, with 8 bases in the middle. In DNA form, the CDR3 reads TGTGCCAGCGGATTTATCAATGAGCAGTTCTTC. It encodes CASGFINEQFF.

This clonotype occurred a few times. The J gene is TRBJ2-5, the V gene TRBV11-1; D is perhaps TRBD1 or TRBD2 (5 bases each). Germline values: CDR1 SGHAT, CDR2 FQDESV (reference sequence). The CDR3 loop spans 16 amino acids. The V end was cut by 6 bases, the J end by 2 bases, with 19 bases between. CDR3 region: CASRAPGTSWQETQYF. The CDR3 bases are TGTGCCAGCAGGGCCCCCGGGACCTCCTGGCAAGAGACCCAGTACTTC. The full variable domain, with the rest looked up from reference TRBV11-1 and TRBJ2-5, is EAEVAQSPRYKITEKSQAVAFWCDPISGHATLYWYRQILGQGPELLVQFQDESVVDDSQLPKDRFSAERLKGVDSTLKIQPAELGDSAMYLCASRAPGTSWQETQYFGPGTRLLVL.

V and J are TRBV2 and TRBJ1-5, with no clear D. The CDR3 is made up of 14 amino acids. Germline V lookup: CDR1 SNHLY, CDR2 FYNNEI. V was pared by 7 bases and J by 0 bases, with 10 bases between. The CDR3 DNA is TGTGCCAGCACCGCCTTGGATAGCAATCAGCCCCAGCATTTT. Its protein is CASTALDSNQPQHF.

Comment on this clonotype: Given a much more abundant clone one base away, this may be a read error. This chain links TRBV13 with TRBJ2-7; D not resolved. The CDR3 totals 13 residues. Germline V gene lookup returns CDR1 PRHDT and CDR2 FYEKMQ (reference sequence). The CDR3 DNA is TGTGTCAGCAGCTTAGAAGTGGAGTACGAGCAGTACTTC. Amino acid sequence: CVSSLEVEYEQYF.

This clonotype has at least ten counts. V and J are TRBV7-9 and TRBJ2-3; unclear D gene. Germline values: CDR1 SEHNR, CDR2 FQNEAQ (reference sequence). Trimming took 1 base from V and 0 from J, leaving 11 bases between them. The CDR3 is 16 residues long. CDR3 nucleotide sequence: TGTGCCAGCAGCTTAGTCCGGGTCCTAAGCACAGATACGCAGTATTTT. Translation gives CASSLVRVLSTDTQYF.

This clonotype was observed many times. The CDR3, as DNA: TGCAGTGCTAGAAAGGGAACTGAAGCTTTCTTT. This codes for CSARKGTEAFF. The rearrangement links TRBV20-1 to TRBJ1-1; no definite D call. Trimming removed 2 bases from V and 5 bases from J, with 6 bases in between. The CDR3 covers 11 residues. The germline CDR1 and CDR2 sequences are DFQATT and SNEGSKA (reference sequence).

This clonotype was observed a handful of times. V and J are TRBV20-1 and TRBJ1-5; TRBD1 aligns across 7 bases. Germline CDR1 reads DFQATT; CDR2 reads SNEGSKA (reference sequence). The CDR3 sequence is 16 residues long. The trim removed 0 bases at V and 7 bases at J, leaving 12 bases unmatched. CDR3 in DNA: TGCAGTGCTAGAGATCCGGAAAACAGGGGCTGGCAGCCCCAGCATTTT. Its protein product is CSARDPENRGWQPQHF.

Many counts were recorded for this clonotype. The chain recombines TRBV5-1 with TRBJ1-2; a possible D gene is TRBD1 (5 bases). The CDR3 has 12 residues. Germline assignment: CDR1 SGHRS and CDR2 YFSETQ. The V and J ends lost 4 bases and 6 bases respectively, with 10 bases between them. CDR3 nucleotides: TGCGCCAGCAGCGGACCAGGGAATGGCTACACCTTC. Translated, it gives CASSGPGNGYTF.

This clonotype was detected only a few times. V and J are TRBV10-3 and TRBJ2-3; TRBD2 is a possible D gene (5 bases). Germline CDR1 reads ENHRY; CDR2 reads SYGVKD. CDR3 length: 16 amino acids. Trimming took off 2 bases at V and 1 base at J, with 13 bases between the two ends. The CDR3 nucleotides read TGTGCCATCAGTGAGGATCGGGTCGGGGGCACAGATACGCAGTATTTT. Its protein is CAISEDRVGGTDTQYF.

This clonotype has just a few counts. The chain carries TRBV14 and TRBJ1-6, with no clear D. V was cut by 1 base and J by 1 base, with 11 bases left in between. The CDR3 sequence is 17 residues long. The germline CDR1 and CDR2 sequences are SGHDN and FVKESK. The CDR3 DNA reads as TGTGCCAGCAGCCAAGCCCGGGCGGTATCCTATAATTCACCCCTCCACTTT. This sequence encodes CASSQARAVSYNSPLHF.

This clonotype was found a few times. V and J are TRBV5-1 and TRBJ2-5; D unresolved. The CDR3 runs 15 residues. V lost 0 bases and J lost 3, with 12 bases in between. CDR1 and CDR2 (germline): SGHRS, YFSETQ. The CDR3 loop is CASSLAEMQKETQYF. CDR3 bases: TGCGCCAGCAGCTTGGCCGAAATGCAAAAAGAGACCCAGTACTTC.

In the case of this clonotype: A junction boundary mismatches the germline segment, possibly from a read error. The chain couples TRBV27 to TRBJ2-5; the match to TRBD2 covers 8 bases. CDR1 is MNHEY and CDR2 is SMNVEV in the germline V gene (reference sequence). This CDR3 is 15 amino acids long. CDR3 loop: CTSSVAGGGGETQYF. CDR3 sequence (DNA): TGTACCAGCAGTGTCGCCGGGGGGGGGGGAGAGACCCAGTACTTC.

There are many counts of this clonotype. The rearrangement joins TRBV20-1 to TRBJ2-1; TRBD2 agrees at 13 bases. Per the germline V gene, CDR1 is DFQATT and CDR2 is SNEGSKA (reference sequence). The CDR3 covers 15 residues. V gave up 5 bases and J gave up 6 bases; unmatched junction bases: 7. The CDR3 region is CSARLAGGPGNEQFF. The CDR3 region has the DNA TGCAGTGCTCGACTAGCGGGAGGCCCCGGCAATGAGCAGTTCTTC.